The 32 T cell receptor beta chains presented below share a single source sample, sequenced in a study of chemoradiotherapy in HPV16-positive cancers. The assay was immunoSEQ multiplex PCR, and TCRdb's table has in-frame clones only and misses some. The sample comprises about 3,300 clones, about four fifths of which are singletons, and about 15% rests with the top ten. The sample here was tumor tissue, taken from a patient who underwent chemoradiotherapy. The receptors were gathered from a human donor with HPV-associated anogenital cancer.

V gene TRBV2 combines with J gene TRBJ2-5; D gene ambiguous. This CDR3 region has 14 residues. Germline V gene lookup returns CDR1 SNHLY and CDR2 FYNNEI. V was shortened by 3 bases and J by 4 bases, with 12 bases between the two germline ends. The CDR3 loop reads CASSDDGPRETQYF. The CDR3 DNA follows: TGTGCCAGCAGTGATGACGGGCCCCGAGAGACCCAGTACTTC.

The V gene is TRBV30, the J gene TRBJ1-2; D unresolved. Germline V gene lookup returns CDR1 GTSNPN and CDR2 SVGIG (reference sequence). The CDR3 contains 11 residues. CDR3 DNA sequence: TGTGTTGGTGCGAGAGACTATGGCTACACCTTC. Translation gives CVGARDYGYTF.

The CDR3 spells CASSYTGGGTGELFF. The CDR3 DNA sequence: TGCGCCAGCAGCTATACAGGGGGAGGTACCGGGGAGCTGTTTTTT. The chain links TRBV5-1 to TRBJ2-2; TRBD1 agrees at 8 bases. The CDR3 consists of 15 residues. Germline V gene sequence: CDR1 SGHRS, CDR2 YFSETQ. The V gene end was trimmed by 3 bases and the J gene end by 5 bases; junction bases not matched to a gene: 6.

This clone was seen a single time. This rearrangement joins TRBV30 to TRBJ1-2; 9 bases align to TRBD1. V shed 4 bases, J shed 6 bases, and the junction held 6 bases outside the gene matches. The CDR3 covers 13 residues. Germline CDR1 is GTSNPN and CDR2 is SVGIG (reference sequence). The CDR3 DNA follows: TGTGCCTGGAATGACAGGGGGTTGGATGGCTACACCTTC. Translation gives CAWNDRGLDGYTF.

This clone was detected a few times. The DNA for the CDR3 is TGTGCCAGCAGTTTGGACAATCAGCCCCAGCATTTT. Its translation is CASSLDNQPQHF. The chain employs TRBV2 and TRBJ1-5, with D uncertain. Trimming pared 5 bases from V and 3 bases from J, leaving 5 bases between. CDR1 SNHLY and CDR2 FYNNEI come from the germline V gene. The CDR3 length is 12 residues.

This chain links TRBV2 with TRBJ2-3; D ambiguous. V was cut by 0 bases and J by 10 bases, with 14 bases left in between. CDR3 length: 14 residues. Germline lookup yields CDR1 SNHLY and CDR2 FYNNEI. The CDR3: CASSEAGSGAAQYF. Written as DNA, the CDR3 is TGTGCCAGCAGTGAAGCGGGCTCGGGTGCGGCGCAGTATTTT.

V and J are TRBV28 and TRBJ1-2; no firm D call. Per germline, CDR1 MDHEN and CDR2 SYDVKM. V dropped 1 base and J dropped 10 bases, with 28 bases sitting between them. The length of the CDR3 is 18 residues. CDR3 in DNA: TGTGCCAGCAGTTTATTAGCCGTTCTGGGGATACCCTATGTTGTCTACACCTTC. Its protein product is CASSLLAVLGIPYVVYTF.

The rearrangement uses TRBV14 and TRBJ1-2, with D possibly being TRBD1 (5 bases). Germline lookup yields CDR1 SGHDN and CDR2 FVKESK. Trimming pared 4 bases from V and 3 bases from J, leaving 15 bases between. This CDR3 has 15 residues. This chain's CDR3 is CASSRVLGVHYGYTF. The DNA for the CDR3 is TGTGCCAGCAGCCGTGTTTTGGGGGTACACTATGGCTACACCTTC.

The rearrangement links TRBV6-5 to TRBJ2-5, with 8 bases fitting TRBD1. V lost 2 bases, J lost 9 bases, and 2 bases stayed unmatched. CDR1 and CDR2 (germline): MNHEY, SVGAGI. The CDR3 has 12 residues. The DNA for the CDR3 is TGTGCCAGCAGTTACGGGACAGGCGCCCAGTACTTC. Translating gives CASSYGTGAQYF.

CDR3 protein: CAIGGEAGYTF. CDR3 DNA sequence: TGTGCCATAGGGGGGGAAGCTGGCTACACCTTC. The V call is TRBV10-3, the J call TRBJ1-2, with TRBD1 as a possible D gene (6 bases). The CDR3 is 11 residues long. The germline V gene has CDR1 ENHRY and CDR2 SYGVKD. With 9 bases removed from V and 7 bases from J, the gap between germline ends came to 12 bases.

The chain is built from TRBV19 and TRBJ2-7; 12 nucleotides match TRBD2. CDR3 size: 14 residues. Looked up from germline, CDR1 is LNHDA and CDR2 is SQIVND (reference sequence). V was pared by 6 bases and J by 2 bases, with 2 bases of the junction left unmatched. The CDR3 DNA follows: TGTGCCAGTAGAGGACTAGCGGGGCCCTACGAGCAGTACTTC. Residues: CASRGLAGPYEQYF.

The sample holds one count of this clone. The V gene is TRBV9, the J gene TRBJ1-1; D unresolved. From germline, CDR1 is SGDLS and CDR2 YYNGEE. With 4 bases removed from V and 1 base from J, the gap between germline ends came to 8 bases. The CDR3 loop spans 13 amino acids. CDR3 sequence: CASSYVENTEAFF. The CDR3 DNA follows: TGTGCCAGCAGCTACGTAGAGAACACTGAAGCTTTCTTT.

This clone was seen a few times. J is TRBJ2-3 and V is TRBV28, with D uncertain. There are 14 residues in the CDR3. Germline loops: CDR1 MDHEN, CDR2 SYDVKM. The V and J ends lost 2 bases and 2 bases respectively, with 8 bases between them. CDR3 region: CASSLRRTTDTQYF. Here the CDR3 DNA reads TGTGCCAGCAGTTTACGGCGGACCACAGATACGCAGTATTTT.

This clone was recorded only once. This chain connects TRBV5-1 to TRBJ2-7, with 8 bases that match TRBD2. The CDR3 spans 17 residues. V shed 4 bases and J 1 base; nucleotides not matched to a gene: 13. Germline V gives CDR1 SGHRS, CDR2 YFSETQ. CDR3 amino acids: CASSLPSSGGWSYEQYF. CDR3 nucleotides: TGCGCCAGCAGCCTTCCTTCGAGCGGGGGATGGTCCTACGAGCAGTACTTC. The variable domain in full, with the rest retrieved from reference TRBV5-1 and TRBJ2-7, is KAGVTQTPRYLIKTRGQQVTLSCSPISGHRSVSWYQQTPGQGLQFLFEYFSETQRNKGNFPGRFSGRQFSNSRSEMNVSTLELGDSALYLCASSLPSSGGWSYEQYFGPGTRLTVT.

The chain employs TRBV14 and TRBJ2-5; D gene ambiguous. Trimming stripped 0 bases from V and 4 bases from J, with 6 bases between. Germline CDR1 is SGHDN and CDR2 is FVKESK. The CDR3 contains 13 residues. This CDR3 reads CASSQDLAETQYF. The CDR3 bases are TGTGCCAGCAGCCAAGATCTCGCAGAGACCCAGTACTTC.

The gene calls are TRBV5-1 and TRBJ2-1, with TRBD2 identical over 11 bases. The CDR3 sequence is 15 residues long. V trimming: 6 bases; J trimming: 10 bases; junction bases outside the gene matches: 12. Germline V gene sequence: CDR1 SGHRS, CDR2 YFSETQ. The CDR3: CASKPDSGGAGEQFF. The CDR3 nucleotides are TGCGCCAGCAAGCCTGATAGCGGGGGGGCCGGAGAGCAGTTCTTC.

The gene calls are TRBV9 and TRBJ2-1; 10 nucleotides agree with TRBD1. CDR3 size: 15 residues. Germline CDR1 is SGDLS and CDR2 is YYNGEE. Losses at the gene ends were 0 bases for V and 4 bases for J; bases not matched to a gene: 1. CDR3 sequence (DNA): TGTGCCAGCAGCGTAGGGACAGGGGGGTACAATGAGCAGTTCTTC. Amino acids: CASSVGTGGYNEQFF.

The chain carries TRBV5-1 and TRBJ2-7, with TRBD1 matching over 8 bases. The V segment lost 4 bases and the J segment 1 base; nucleotides outside the gene matches: 7. The CDR3 sequence is 15 residues long. The V gene's germline CDR1 is SGHRS and CDR2 YFSETQ. CDR3 nucleotide sequence: TGCGCCAGCAGCCCTCCGGGACAGGAGTCCTACGAGCAGTACTTC. This codes for CASSPPGQESYEQYF.

The genes are TRBV9 and TRBJ1-3; perhaps TRBD1 as D (6 bases). This CDR3 is 14 amino acids long. The V end was cut by 3 bases, the J end by 4 bases, with 11 bases between. Germline V gives CDR1 SGDLS, CDR2 YYNGEE. The CDR3 sequence: CASSEQGAGNTIYF. CDR3 nucleotide sequence: TGTGCCAGCAGCGAACAGGGTGCCGGAAACACCATATATTTT.

CDR3 residues: CASSLDGGEGTQYF. The DNA of the CDR3 is TGTGCCAGCAGCTTAGATGGGGGCGAGGGGACGCAGTATTTT. The chain is built from TRBV13 and TRBJ2-3, with a possible D match to TRBD1 (6 bases). CDR3 length: 14 amino acids. Germline lookup yields CDR1 PRHDT and CDR2 FYEKMQ (reference sequence). Trimming cost V 1 base and J 9 bases, with 14 bases left between them.

The chain employs TRBV4-2 and TRBJ2-3; TRBD2 is a possible D gene (6 bases). The V gene lost 0 bases and the J gene lost 2 bases, with 15 bases spanning the gap. CDR3 length: 17 amino acids. The germline CDR1 and CDR2 sequences are LGHNA and YNFKEQ. The CDR3 loop reads CASSQDLASANTDTQYF. CDR3 DNA: TGTGCCAGCAGCCAAGATCTGGCTAGCGCGAACACAGATACGCAGTATTTT.

The genes are TRBV5-4 and TRBJ1-1; D ambiguous. The CDR3 totals 14 residues. The V gene lost 0 bases and the J gene lost 14 bases, with 20 bases spanning the gap. Germline CDR1 SGHNT, CDR2 YYREEE (reference sequence). CDR3 sequence (DNA): TGTGCCAGCAGCTTGGGCAGGACCGAAGAAATTCCATTCTTT. It specifies CASSLGRTEEIPFF.

The rearrangement joins TRBV18 to TRBJ1-5; TRBD1 agrees at 10 bases. Germline CDR1 KGHSH, CDR2 LQKENI. V shed 1 base and J 7 bases; nucleotides not matched to a gene: 4. CDR3 length equals 15 residues. The CDR3 nucleotides read TGTGCCAGCTCACCACTGGGACAGGGGAACCAGCCCCAGCATTTT. Its translation: CASSPLGQGNQPQHF.

The chain has TRBV5-1 and TRBJ2-1, with D possibly matching TRBD2 (6 bases). Trimming left V 4 bases short and J 6 bases short, with 11 bases between. CDR3 length: 13 amino acids. Per germline, CDR1 SGHRS and CDR2 YFSETQ. The DNA for the CDR3 is TGCGCCAGCAGCGTCCGGGGGACCAATGAGCAGTTCTTC. It translates to CASSVRGTNEQFF. Looking up the rest from reference TRBV5-1 and TRBJ2-1 gives the full variable domain: KAGVTQTPRYLIKTRGQQVTLSCSPISGHRSVSWYQQTPGQGLQFLFEYFSETQRNKGNFPGRFSGRQFSNSRSEMNVSTLELGDSALYLCASSVRGTNEQFFGPGTRLTVL.

The chain couples TRBV28 to TRBJ2-7, with D unclear. The V gene lost 1 base and the J gene lost 5 bases, with 12 bases spanning the gap. Germline CDR1 and CDR2: MDHEN and SYDVKM. The CDR3 loop spans 14 amino acids. CDR3 DNA: TGTGCCAGCAGTTTATCCGCCGATAGGGACGAGCAGTACTTC. Encoded protein: CASSLSADRDEQYF. The complete variable domain, with remaining parts taken from reference TRBV28 and TRBJ2-7, reads DVKVTQSSRYLVKRTGEKVFLECVQDMDHENMFWYRQDPGLGLRLIYFSYDVKMKEKGDIPEGYSVSREKKERFSLILESASTNQTSMYLCASSLSADRDEQYFGPGTRLTVT.

The chain carries TRBV29-1 and TRBJ1-2; D not resolved. The CDR3 is made up of 11 amino acids. Germline-derived CDR1 and CDR2 are SQVTM and ANQGSEA. Trimming took off 4 bases at V and 3 bases at J, with 6 bases between the two ends. Here the CDR3 reads CSVGQDYGYTF. DNA for the CDR3: TGCAGCGTTGGGCAGGACTATGGCTACACCTTC. The full variable domain, rest sourced from reference TRBV29-1 and TRBJ1-2, is SAVISQKPSRDICQRGTSLTIQCQVDSQVTMMFWYRQQPGQSLTLIATANQGSEATYESGFVIDKFPISRPNLTFSTLTVSNMSPEDSSIYLCSVGQDYGYTFGSGTRLTVV.

The chain is built from TRBV5-4 and TRBJ2-7; 7 bases fit TRBD2. Germline V CDR1 and CDR2: SGHNT, YYREEE (reference sequence). The CDR3 spans 16 residues. Trimming removed 4 bases from V and 2 bases from J; junction bases left unmatched: 12. CDR3 in DNA: TGTGCCAGCAGCGCCGGGGTGGCAGGGAGGGCCTACGAGCAGTACTTC. Encoded protein: CASSAGVAGRAYEQYF.

The rearrangement uses TRBV5-6 and TRBJ1-3; 7 positions match TRBD1. CDR1 is SGHDT, CDR2 YYEEEE, per germline. The CDR3 is 16 residues long. After removal of 3 bases from V and 4 bases from J, the junction contained 10 bases not matched to a gene. The chain's CDR3 is CASSSTGRSRGNTIYF. CDR3 coding DNA: TGTGCCAGCAGCTCGACAGGGAGGTCGCGAGGAAACACCATATATTTT.

CDR3 loop: CASTGTGKETQYF. CDR3 sequence (DNA): TGTGCCAGTACAGGGACAGGTAAAGAGACCCAGTACTTC. This rearrangement joins TRBV25-1 to TRBJ2-5, with 8 bases lining up with TRBD1. After removal of 9 bases from V and 3 bases from J, the junction contained 6 bases not matched to a gene. Germline V gene data show CDR1 as MGHDK and CDR2 as SYGVNS. The CDR3 is made up of 13 amino acids.

This chain connects TRBV5-6 to TRBJ1-2; D not certain. The CDR3 consists of 15 residues. The germline gives CDR1 SGHDT, CDR2 YYEEEE. The V end was cut by 0 bases, the J end by 0 bases, with 9 bases between. DNA for the CDR3: TGTGCCAGCAGCTTGGAGAGACTAACTAACTATGGCTACACCTTC. Translated, it gives CASSLERLTNYGYTF. The full variable domain, completed using reference TRBV5-6 and TRBJ1-2, is DAGVTQSPTHLIKTRGQQVTLRCSPKSGHDTVSWYQQALGQGPQFIFQYYEEEERQRGNFPDRFSGHQFPNYSSELNVNALLLGDSALYLCASSLERLTNYGYTFGSGTRLTVV.

This clone was observed once. V is TRBV7-9 and J is TRBJ2-7; tentatively, D is TRBD2 (6 bases). The ends were cut back, 1 base at V and 9 bases at J, with 25 bases in the middle. Germline lookup yields CDR1 SEHNR and CDR2 FQNEAQ (reference sequence). The CDR3 is 17 amino acids. The CDR3 nucleotides read TGTGCCAGCAGCTTAGGGTTTAGCGGCCCCCACCTGGAGGGGCAGTACTTC. It yields the protein CASSLGFSGPHLEGQYF.

This clone was counted a single time. This rearrangement joins TRBV6-1 to TRBJ2-7, with 12 bases matching TRBD2. Germline lookup yields CDR1 MNHNS and CDR2 SASEGT. The trim removed 8 bases at V and 2 bases at J, leaving 7 bases unmatched. CDR3 size: 15 residues. CDR3 sequence: CASAELAGGTYEQYF. In nucleotides, the CDR3 is TGTGCCAGCGCCGAACTAGCGGGGGGTACCTACGAGCAGTACTTC.